The 16 T cell receptor beta chains reported below all come from one sample, sequenced in a study of T-cell reconstitution after alpha-beta-depleted transplantation in children. Construction of the TCRbeta library involved unique molecular identifiers. TCRdb called the PCR reads again in MiXCR, with one record for every CDR3 protein. The table has 380,000 or so distinct CDR3 sequences, about 14% seen once. The sample consisted of PBMCs, taken from the stem cell graft. The receptors originated from a human donor who donated a stem cell graft to a child with Fanconi anemia.

This clonotype was seen ten or more times. The chain joins TRBV6-5 to TRBJ1-5; no clear D gene. The CDR3 consists of 13 residues. In germline, CDR1 is MNHEY, CDR2 SVGAGI. The ends were cut back, 2 bases at V and 1 base at J, with 3 bases in the middle. CDR3 sequence reads: CASSYRSNQPQHF. The DNA for the CDR3 is TGTGCCAGCAGTTACAGGAGCAATCAGCCCCAGCATTTT.

The rearrangement joins TRBV19 to TRBJ2-1; TRBD1 might be the D (6 bases). Between the trimmed V and J ends, which lost 6 bases and 9 bases, there was a span of 15 bases. The V gene's germline CDR1 is LNHDA and CDR2 SQIVND (reference sequence). The CDR3 is 13 amino acids. This CDR3 is CASRGADVPEQFF. The CDR3 nucleotides read TGTGCCAGTAGGGGGGCGGACGTCCCTGAGCAGTTCTTC. Full variable domain (missing parts from reference TRBV19 and TRBJ2-1): DGGITQSPKYLFRKEGQNVTLSCEQNLNHDAMYWYRQDPGQGLRLIYYSQIVNDFQKGDIAEGYSVSREKKESFPLTVTSAQKNPTAFYLCASRGADVPEQFFGPGTRLTVL.

This chain uses TRBV4-2 with TRBJ1-6; D is uncertain. The germline CDR1 and CDR2 sequences are LGHNA and YNFKEQ. CDR3 length equals 15 residues. Trimming removed 0 bases at V and 7 bases at J, with 10 bases between. The DNA for the CDR3 is TGTGCCAGCAGCCAAGATGGGAAGGCGAATTCACCCCTCCACTTT. This codes for CASSQDGKANSPLHF.

V and J are TRBV11-2 and TRBJ2-7, with D perhaps matching TRBD2 (5 bases). The CDR3 spans 16 residues. Trimming shortened V by 5 bases and J by 1 base, and 18 bases separated the two germline ends. Germline CDR1 reads SGHAT; CDR2 reads FQNNGV. CDR3 amino acids: CASSARGSFSSYEQYF. The CDR3 DNA sequence: TGTGCCAGCAGCGCGAGAGGGTCCTTTTCGTCCTACGAGCAGTACTTC.

The genes are TRBV7-6 and TRBJ2-5; D perhaps matches TRBD1 (6 bases). The germline V gene has CDR1 SGHVS and CDR2 FNYEAQ. V dropped 5 bases and J dropped 5 bases, with 21 bases sitting between them. This CDR3 is built from 16 residues. The CDR3 sequence is CASSQQGYRVGETQYF. Written as DNA, the CDR3 is TGTGCCAGCAGCCAACAAGGATACAGGGTTGGGGAGACCCAGTACTTC.

The chain links TRBV5-1 to TRBJ1-2; possibly TRBD1 for D (6 bases). V lost 0 bases to trimming and J lost 0 bases, with 12 bases between them. The CDR3 has 16 amino acids. The germline gives CDR1 SGHRS, CDR2 YFSETQ. The CDR3 region is CASSLESGQTNYGYTF. As DNA, the CDR3 is TGCGCCAGCAGCTTGGAATCGGGACAAACTAACTATGGCTACACCTTC.

The rearrangement joins TRBV11-2 to TRBJ2-1; D is possibly TRBD2 (5 bases). The CDR3 totals 15 residues. Per germline, CDR1 SGHAT and CDR2 FQNNGV. V was cut by 1 base and J by 6 bases, with 13 bases left in between. CDR3 amino acids: CASSLGVATINEQFF. The CDR3 nucleotides read TGTGCCAGCAGCTTAGGAGTAGCGACCATCAATGAGCAGTTCTTC.

V and J are TRBV30 and TRBJ2-3; no reliable D call. This CDR3 is 13 amino acids long. Trimming took off 2 bases at V and 2 bases at J, with 8 bases between the two ends. CDR1 and CDR2 from the germline V gene are GTSNPN and SVGIG (reference sequence). CDR3 loop: CAWSSPSTDTQYF. The CDR3 coding sequence is TGTGCCTGGAGTTCTCCTTCCACAGATACGCAGTATTTT.

This clonotype was recorded many times. The genes are TRBV28 and TRBJ2-1, with D tentatively TRBD2 (6 bases). The CDR3 length is 15 residues. The V gene's germline CDR1 is MDHEN and CDR2 SYDVKM. V shed 6 bases and J shed 5 bases, with 17 bases lying between them. CDR3 nucleotides: TGTGCCAGCAGGGACCCGGGACTCGCCAACAATGAGCAGTTCTTC. Protein sequence: CASRDPGLANNEQFF.

In this sample, this clonotype turned up a few times. This chain uses TRBV12-3 or TRBV12-4 with TRBJ1-5, with 7 nucleotides matching TRBD1. The CDR3 has 13 residues. V was clipped by 5 bases and J by 7 bases; unmatched bases: 5. DNA for the CDR3: TGTGCCAGCAGTCGACAGGGTTGGCAGCCCCAGCATTTT. It translates to CASSRQGWQPQHF.

The chain has TRBV6-1 and TRBJ1-5; TRBD1 might be the D (5 bases). V was pared by 2 bases and J by 8 bases, with 13 bases between. The germline gives CDR1 MNHNS, CDR2 SASEGT. The CDR3 contains 14 residues. CDR3 nucleotide sequence: TGTGCCAGCAGTGAAACCAGGGATTTGGAGCCCCAGCATTTT. The encoded protein is CASSETRDLEPQHF.

This chain uses TRBV6-1 with TRBJ2-5; a weak D match, TRBD1 (6 bases). From germline, CDR1 is MNHNS and CDR2 SASEGT. This CDR3 is built from 15 residues. V lost 7 bases and J lost 5, with 20 bases in between. CDR3 residues: CASTLGGLTGETQYF. The CDR3 DNA reads TGTGCCAGCACCCTAGGGGGTTTAACGGGGGAGACCCAGTACTTC.

The table lists this clonotype with many counts. The chain is built from TRBV29-1 and TRBJ2-2; 11 bases are a match to TRBD1. This CDR3 is 15 amino acids long. The trim removed 7 bases at V and 4 bases at J, leaving 8 bases unmatched. In germline, CDR1 is SQVTM, CDR2 ANQGSEA. CDR3 nucleotides: TGCAGCGCAGGGGACAGGGGGGTCGGCACCGGGGAGCTGTTTTTT. It codes for CSAGDRGVGTGELFF.

This clonotype was seen only a few times. The J gene is TRBJ2-5, the V gene TRBV11-2; 7 bases match TRBD1. The CDR3 is 17 amino acids. CDR1 and CDR2 (germline): SGHAT, FQNNGV. J gave up 5 bases and V 0 bases, and 12 bases lay outside the gene matches. CDR3 region: CASSLDPRTGLWETQYF. In DNA form, the CDR3 reads TGTGCCAGCAGCTTAGATCCCCGGACAGGCCTTTGGGAGACCCAGTACTTC.

This clonotype appeared a few times. This chain links TRBV12-3 or TRBV12-4 with TRBJ2-3; D ambiguous. V lost 7 bases to trimming and J lost 0 bases, with 11 bases between them. This CDR3 region has 14 residues. DNA of the CDR3: TGTGCCAGCAACCCTTATCGTAGCACAGATACGCAGTATTTT. This translates into CASNPYRSTDTQYF.

This clonotype was observed many times. The rearrangement joins TRBV10-2 to TRBJ2-2, with D perhaps matching TRBD1 (5 bases). CDR1 and CDR2 from the germline V gene are WSHSY and SAAADI. The CDR3 length is 14 residues. Trimming cost V 4 bases and J 1 base, with 7 bases left between them. The chain's CDR3 is CASSATVNTGELFF. DNA for the CDR3: TGCGCCAGCAGTGCGACAGTGAACACCGGGGAGCTGTTTTTT.